Below, 18 T cell receptor beta chains from the same sample are listed, as sequenced in a study of shared clonotypes between healthy human individuals. Using immunoSEQ multiplex PCR, the repertoire was profiled, and TCRdb retains in-frame clones only, with some absent. The repertoire holds about 480,000 clones, with about 79% as singletons. The sample comprised PBMCs. The receptor source for this set is a woman aged 40 to 49 in good health. Some clones in this sample may be carry-over from other donors' samples.

This chain connects TRBV7-7 to TRBJ2-1; the match to TRBD1 covers 9 bases. The CDR3 sequence is 16 residues long. Per germline, CDR1 SSHAT and CDR2 FNYEAQ (reference sequence). Trimming took 6 bases from V and 3 from J; bases not matched to a gene: 9. CDR3: CASRSDGQGIYNEQFF. DNA of the CDR3: TGTGCCAGCAGGTCCGATGGACAGGGGATCTACAATGAGCAGTTCTTC.

This chain links TRBV19 with TRBJ2-2, with 15 bases that match TRBD2. From germline, CDR1 is LNHDA and CDR2 SQIVND (reference sequence). V was clipped by 3 bases and J by 5 bases; unmatched bases: 4. This CDR3 comprises 17 residues. The CDR3, as DNA: TGTGCCAGTAGTATCGGGGGACTAGCGGGAGGAACCGGGGAGCTGTTTTTT. Encoded protein: CASSIGGLAGGTGELFF.

The rearrangement joins TRBV11-2 to TRBJ1-3, with D unclear. The CDR3 spans 15 residues. V lost 5 bases to trimming and J lost 2 bases, with 13 bases between them. Per germline, CDR1 SGHAT and CDR2 FQNNGV. The CDR3 here is CASSPARGTGNTIYF. The DNA for the CDR3 is TGTGCCAGCAGCCCCGCGCGGGGTACTGGAAACACCATATATTTT. The variable domain in full, completed from reference TRBV11-2 and TRBJ1-3, reads EAGVAQSPRYKIIEKRQSVAFWCNPISGHATLYWYQQILGQGPKLLIQFQNNGVVDDSQLPKDRFSAERLKGVDSTLKIQPAKLEDSAVYLCASSPARGTGNTIYFGEGSWLTVV.

This chain uses TRBV4-3 with TRBJ2-1; D is perhaps TRBD2 (6 bases). The germline V gene encodes CDR1 LGHNA and CDR2 YSLEER. V lost 1 base and J 2 bases, leaving 9 bases between the germline ends. CDR3 length equals 15 residues. CDR3: CASSQGGGAYNEQFF. The CDR3 DNA reads TGCGCCAGCAGCCAAGGGGGAGGCGCCTACAATGAGCAGTTCTTC.

V gene TRBV6-4 combines with J gene TRBJ1-2; maybe TRBD1 (5 bases). This CDR3 spans 15 amino acids. CDR1 is MRHNA and CDR2 is SNTAGT in the germline V gene. The V end was cut by 7 bases, the J end by 8 bases, with 23 bases between. The CDR3 region is CASNHTFRAQGGYTF. The DNA of the CDR3 is TGTGCCAGCAATCATACATTCAGGGCTCAGGGAGGCTACACCTTC.

This clone has a count of ten or more. Here the CDR3 reads CASSDPSGPSYNEQFF. The CDR3 DNA reads TGCGCCAGCAGTGACCCTAGCGGGCCTTCCTACAATGAGCAGTTCTTC. The chain has TRBV10-2 and TRBJ2-1; 8 bases line up with TRBD2. Per germline, CDR1 WSHSY and CDR2 SAAADI. V trimming: 3 bases; J trimming: 1 base; junction bases outside the gene matches: 5. There are 16 residues in the CDR3.

The chain couples TRBV11-2 to TRBJ2-5; D might be TRBD2 (6 bases). The CDR3 runs to 14 residues. V dropped 5 bases and J dropped 11 bases, with 21 bases sitting between them. Per germline, CDR1 SGHAT and CDR2 FQNNGV. In nucleotides, the CDR3 is TGTGCCAGCAGCCTCGGAGGGGAGGACTGGAAGCAGTACTTC. Amino acids: CASSLGGEDWKQYF.

This chain links TRBV30 with TRBJ1-6; 9 bases agree with TRBD1. V lost 3 bases to trimming and J lost 3 bases; unmatched junction nucleotides: 3. Germline CDR1 GTSNPN, CDR2 SVGIG (reference sequence). The length of the CDR3 is 15 residues. The CDR3 coding sequence is TGTGCCTGGAGACCGGGACAGGGCTATAATTCACCCCTCCACTTT. It specifies CAWRPGQGYNSPLHF.

In the case of this clone: Other DNA sequences from this sample encode an identical CDR3 as well. This chain joins TRBV27 and TRBJ2-1; 7 nucleotides agree with TRBD2. CDR1 MNHEY and CDR2 SMNVEV come from the germline V gene (reference sequence). V lost 3 bases to trimming and J lost 3 bases; unmatched junction nucleotides: 5. This CDR3 spans 15 amino acids. DNA of the CDR3: TGTGCCAGCAGTTTCGGGGGGAGTCGCTACAATGAGCAGTTCTTC. Translating gives CASSFGGSRYNEQFF.

V is TRBV7-8 and J is TRBJ2-5, with TRBD2 identical over 7 bases. Germline V CDR1 and CDR2: SGHVS, FQNEAQ. Trimming at V came to 5 bases and at J to 5 bases, leaving 5 bases not matched to a gene. The CDR3 has 13 residues. CDR3 in amino acids: CASSPTSRETQYF. CDR3 nucleotides: TGTGCCAGCAGCCCGACTAGCCGGGAGACCCAGTACTTC.

The gene calls are TRBV7-2 and TRBJ2-1; D is perhaps TRBD2 (6 bases). The V end lost 1 base, the J end lost 3 bases, and 13 bases lay between the germline ends. CDR1 and CDR2 from the germline V gene are SGHTA and FQGNSA. The CDR3 runs to 16 residues. The CDR3: CASSLGRSGGYNEQFF. DNA of the CDR3: TGTGCCAGCAGCTTAGGTCGTAGCGGTGGCTACAATGAGCAGTTCTTC.

This chain connects TRBV6-5 to TRBJ2-7, with TRBD2 as a possible D gene (5 bases). Deletions cut 2 bases from V and 2 bases from J, with 16 bases between. This CDR3 has 16 amino acids. Germline V gene data show CDR1 as MNHEY and CDR2 as SVGAGI. CDR3 in DNA: TGTGCCAGCAGTTACCCTGCTCTGTCCGGGACCTACGAGCAGTACTTC. Translated: CASSYPALSGTYEQYF.

This clone showed up just a few times. Just one base apart from a much larger clone, this may be a read error. The chain couples TRBV6-1 to TRBJ1-2, with D tentatively TRBD1 (6 bases). The CDR3 covers 13 residues. CDR1 is MNHNS and CDR2 is SASEGT in the germline V gene. Deletions cut 6 bases from V and 2 bases from J, with 10 bases between. The CDR3 DNA reads as TGTGCCAGCAGCTTGGACAGAAACTATGGCTACACCTTC. This translates into CASSLDRNYGYTF.

This chain links TRBV11-2 with TRBJ2-5; 7 bases fit TRBD1. This CDR3 region has 15 residues. CDR1 is SGHAT and CDR2 is FQNNGV in the germline V gene. J was trimmed by 2 bases and V by 5 bases; bases with no gene match: 8. CDR3 sequence: CASSHGTAKQETQYF. CDR3 bases: TGTGCCAGCAGCCACGGGACAGCGAAACAAGAGACCCAGTACTTC.

The rearrangement joins TRBV5-4 to TRBJ1-5; no reliable D call. Germline assignment: CDR1 SGHNT and CDR2 YYREEE (reference sequence). This CDR3 is 14 amino acids long. V lost 2 bases and J 3 bases, leaving 9 bases between the germline ends. CDR3 sequence (DNA): TGTGCCAGCAGCTTCGATGGAACCAATCAGCCCCAGCATTTT. Its translation is CASSFDGTNQPQHF.

V usage is TRBV29-1 and J usage is TRBJ2-3; D perhaps matches TRBD2 (6 bases). The germline V and J ends were trimmed by 3 bases and 2 bases, with 12 bases remaining between them. This CDR3 is 14 amino acids long. Germline V gene data show CDR1 as SQVTM and CDR2 as ANQGSEA. Here the CDR3 DNA reads TGCAGCGTTGAGCGGACTAAGCCCACAGATACGCAGTATTTT. Translation gives CSVERTKPTDTQYF.

This chain links TRBV30 with TRBJ2-2; D is unresolved. Germline CDR1 and CDR2: GTSNPN and SVGIG (reference sequence). The CDR3 is 14 amino acids. The ends were cut back, 2 bases at V and 6 bases at J, with 13 bases in the middle. CDR3 residues: CAWSSSGIAGELFF. The CDR3 DNA sequence: TGTGCCTGGAGTTCTTCCGGAATCGCCGGGGAGCTGTTTTTT.

The rearrangement joins TRBV7-9 to TRBJ2-6; D gene uncertain. The CDR3 is made up of 13 amino acids. Germline V lookup: CDR1 SEHNR, CDR2 FQNEAQ (reference sequence). V lost 0 bases to trimming and J lost 3 bases, with 0 bases between them. CDR3 in DNA: TGTGCCAGCAGCTTAGCTGGGGCCAACGTCCTGACTTTC. Translating it yields CASSLAGANVLTF.